This T cell receptor (beta chain) was recorded in a study of T cells after yellow fever vaccination. The V gene lost 0 bases and the J gene lost 2 bases, with 5 bases spanning the gap. CDR1 is LGHNA and CDR2 is YSLEER in the germline V gene. The CDR3 totals 13 residues. TCRdb redid the calling of the 5' RACE reads with MiXCR, one entry per CDR3 protein. The sample includes hundreds of thousands of distinct CDR3 sequences, roughly 14% of them seen just once. The TCR was taken from a man aged 30 to 39 who received the YFV17D yellow fever vaccine. The sample here was PBMCs, taken on the day of the yellow fever booster vaccination. The V and J genes are TRBV4-3 and TRBJ2-7, with D hard to call. The CDR3: CASSQDQAYEQYF. CDR3 bases: TGCGCCAGCAGCCAAGATCAGGCCTACGAGCAGTACTTC.